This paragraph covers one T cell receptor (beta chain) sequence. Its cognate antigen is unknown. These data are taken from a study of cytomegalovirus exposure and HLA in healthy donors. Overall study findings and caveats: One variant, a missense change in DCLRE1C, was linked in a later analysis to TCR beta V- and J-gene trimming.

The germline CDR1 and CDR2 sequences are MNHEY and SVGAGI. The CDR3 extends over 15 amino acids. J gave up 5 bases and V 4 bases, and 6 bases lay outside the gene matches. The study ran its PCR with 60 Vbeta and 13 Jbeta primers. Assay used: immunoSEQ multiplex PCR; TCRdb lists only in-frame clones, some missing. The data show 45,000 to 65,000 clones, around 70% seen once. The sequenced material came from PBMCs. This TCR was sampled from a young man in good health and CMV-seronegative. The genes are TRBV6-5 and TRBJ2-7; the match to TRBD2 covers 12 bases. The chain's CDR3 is CASSSTSGSFNEQYF. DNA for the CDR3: TGTGCCAGCAGTTCGACTAGCGGGAGCTTCAACGAGCAGTACTTC.